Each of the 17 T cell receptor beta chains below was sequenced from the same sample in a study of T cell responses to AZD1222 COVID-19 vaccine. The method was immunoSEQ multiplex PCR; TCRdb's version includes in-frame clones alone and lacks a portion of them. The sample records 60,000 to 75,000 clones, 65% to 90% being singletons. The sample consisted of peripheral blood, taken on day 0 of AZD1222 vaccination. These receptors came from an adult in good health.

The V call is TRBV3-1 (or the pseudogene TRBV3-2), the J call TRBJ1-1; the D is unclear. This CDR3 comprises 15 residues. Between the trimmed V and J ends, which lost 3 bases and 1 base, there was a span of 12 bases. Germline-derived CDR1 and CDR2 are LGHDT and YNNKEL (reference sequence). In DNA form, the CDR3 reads TGTGCCAGCAGCCACATAAGGGTAGGGAACACTGAAGCTTTCTTT. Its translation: CASSHIRVGNTEAFF.

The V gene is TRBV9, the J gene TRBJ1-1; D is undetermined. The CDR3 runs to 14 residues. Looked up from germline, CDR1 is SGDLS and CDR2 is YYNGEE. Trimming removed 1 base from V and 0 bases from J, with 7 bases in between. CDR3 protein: CASSVTALNTEAFF. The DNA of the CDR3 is TGTGCCAGCAGCGTAACAGCCTTGAACACTGAAGCTTTCTTT.

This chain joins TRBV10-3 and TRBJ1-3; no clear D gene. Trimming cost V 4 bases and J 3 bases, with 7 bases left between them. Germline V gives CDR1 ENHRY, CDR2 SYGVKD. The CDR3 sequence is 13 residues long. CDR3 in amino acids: CAISAGIGNTIYF. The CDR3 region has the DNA TGTGCCATCAGTGCCGGAATTGGAAACACCATATATTTT.

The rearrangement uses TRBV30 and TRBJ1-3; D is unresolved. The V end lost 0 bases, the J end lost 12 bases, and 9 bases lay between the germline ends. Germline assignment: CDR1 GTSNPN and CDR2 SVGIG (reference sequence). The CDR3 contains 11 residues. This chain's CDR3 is CAWSVLQRIYF. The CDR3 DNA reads TGTGCCTGGAGTGTACTACAGCGCATATATTTT.

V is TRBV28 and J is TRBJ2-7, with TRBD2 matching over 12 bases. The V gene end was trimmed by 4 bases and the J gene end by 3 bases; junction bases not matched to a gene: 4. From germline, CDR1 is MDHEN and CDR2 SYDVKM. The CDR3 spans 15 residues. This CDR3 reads CASSSLTSGGYEQYF. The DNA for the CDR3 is TGTGCCAGCAGTTCCCTGACTAGCGGGGGCTACGAGCAGTACTTC.

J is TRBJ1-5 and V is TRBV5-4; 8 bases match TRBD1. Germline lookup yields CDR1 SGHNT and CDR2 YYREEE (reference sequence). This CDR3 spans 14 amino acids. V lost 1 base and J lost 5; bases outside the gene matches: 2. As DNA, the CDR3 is TGTGCCAGCAGCTTGACAGGGGGGGATCAGCCCCAGCATTTT. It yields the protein CASSLTGGDQPQHF. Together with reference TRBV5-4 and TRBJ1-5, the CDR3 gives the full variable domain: ETGVTQSPTHLIKTRGQQVTLRCSSQSGHNTVSWYQQALGQGPQFIFQYYREEENGRGNFPPRFSGLQFPNYSSELNVNALELDDSALYLCASSLTGGDQPQHFGDGTRLSIL.

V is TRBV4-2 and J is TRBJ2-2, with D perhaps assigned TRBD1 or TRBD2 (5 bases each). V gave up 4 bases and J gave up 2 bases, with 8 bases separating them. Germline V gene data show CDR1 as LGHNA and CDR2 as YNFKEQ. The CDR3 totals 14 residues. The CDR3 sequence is CASSLGPNTGELFF. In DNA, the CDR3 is TGTGCCAGCAGCCTGGGACCAAACACCGGGGAGCTGTTTTTT.

As DNA, the CDR3 is TGCGCCAGCAGCTCTTTTCTGGGGGAGGCGGCCCAGTACTTC. Translating gives CASSSFLGEAAQYF. The chain couples TRBV5-1 to TRBJ2-5, with D possibly matching TRBD2 (6 bases). Trimming cost V 3 bases and J 9 bases, with 18 bases left between them. Germline CDR1 SGHRS, CDR2 YFSETQ. The CDR3 is 14 residues long.

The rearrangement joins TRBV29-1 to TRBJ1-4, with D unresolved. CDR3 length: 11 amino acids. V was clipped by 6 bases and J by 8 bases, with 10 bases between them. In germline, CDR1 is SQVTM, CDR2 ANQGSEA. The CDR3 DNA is TGCAGCGTGAGCTCTGCGGAAAAACTGTTTTTT. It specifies CSVSSAEKLFF.

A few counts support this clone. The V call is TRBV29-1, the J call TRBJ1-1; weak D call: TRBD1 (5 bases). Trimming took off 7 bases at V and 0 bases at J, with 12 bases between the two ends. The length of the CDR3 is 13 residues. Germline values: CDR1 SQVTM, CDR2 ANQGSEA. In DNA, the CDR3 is TGCAGCGCTCGACAGTCGATGAACACTGAAGCTTTCTTT. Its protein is CSARQSMNTEAFF.

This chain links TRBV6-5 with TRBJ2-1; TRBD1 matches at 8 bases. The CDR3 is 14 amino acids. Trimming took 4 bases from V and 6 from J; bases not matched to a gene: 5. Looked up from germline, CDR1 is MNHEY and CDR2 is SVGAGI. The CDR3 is CASSWTGPRNEQFF. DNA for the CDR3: TGTGCCAGCAGTTGGACAGGGCCTCGCAATGAGCAGTTCTTC.

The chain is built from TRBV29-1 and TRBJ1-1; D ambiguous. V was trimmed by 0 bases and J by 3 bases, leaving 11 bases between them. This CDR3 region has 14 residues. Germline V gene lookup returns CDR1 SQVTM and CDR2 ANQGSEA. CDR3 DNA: TGCAGCGTTGAAGATGGTCGGAAGTACACTGAAGCTTTCTTT. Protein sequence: CSVEDGRKYTEAFF.

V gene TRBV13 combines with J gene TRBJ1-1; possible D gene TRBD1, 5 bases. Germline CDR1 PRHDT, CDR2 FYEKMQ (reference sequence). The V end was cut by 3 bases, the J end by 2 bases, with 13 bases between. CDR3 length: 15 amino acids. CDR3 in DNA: TGTGCCAGCAGCTTGCTTGGGGCGTTAAACACTGAAGCTTTCTTT. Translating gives CASSLLGALNTEAFF.

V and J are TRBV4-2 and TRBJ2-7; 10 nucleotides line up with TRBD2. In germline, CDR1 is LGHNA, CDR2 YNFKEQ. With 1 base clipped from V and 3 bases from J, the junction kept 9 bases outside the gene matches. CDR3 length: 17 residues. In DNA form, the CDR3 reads TGTGCCAGCAGCCAAGGAGCATCTAGCGGGGGTTACTACGAGCAGTACTTC. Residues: CASSQGASSGGYYEQYF.

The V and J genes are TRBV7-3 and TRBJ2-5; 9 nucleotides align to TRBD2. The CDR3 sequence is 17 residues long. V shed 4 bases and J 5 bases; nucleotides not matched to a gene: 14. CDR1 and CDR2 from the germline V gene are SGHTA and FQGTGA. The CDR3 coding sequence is TGTGCCAGCAGCTCCGGACTGAGCGGGGGGTTCGGTGAGACCCAGTACTTC. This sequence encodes CASSSGLSGGFGETQYF.

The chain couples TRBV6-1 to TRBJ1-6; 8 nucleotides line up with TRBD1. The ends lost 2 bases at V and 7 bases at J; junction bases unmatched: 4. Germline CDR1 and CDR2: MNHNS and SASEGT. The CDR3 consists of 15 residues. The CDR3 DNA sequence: TGTGCCAGCAGTGAAAGACAGGGGAGGAATTCACCCCTCCACTTT. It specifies CASSERQGRNSPLHF.

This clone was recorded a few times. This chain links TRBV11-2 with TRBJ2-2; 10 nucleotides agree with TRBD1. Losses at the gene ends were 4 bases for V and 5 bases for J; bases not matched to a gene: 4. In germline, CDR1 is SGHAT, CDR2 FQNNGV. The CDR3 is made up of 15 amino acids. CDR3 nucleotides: TGTGCCAGCAGCTGGACGGGACAGGGGACCGGGGAGCTGTTTTTT. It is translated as CASSWTGQGTGELFF.